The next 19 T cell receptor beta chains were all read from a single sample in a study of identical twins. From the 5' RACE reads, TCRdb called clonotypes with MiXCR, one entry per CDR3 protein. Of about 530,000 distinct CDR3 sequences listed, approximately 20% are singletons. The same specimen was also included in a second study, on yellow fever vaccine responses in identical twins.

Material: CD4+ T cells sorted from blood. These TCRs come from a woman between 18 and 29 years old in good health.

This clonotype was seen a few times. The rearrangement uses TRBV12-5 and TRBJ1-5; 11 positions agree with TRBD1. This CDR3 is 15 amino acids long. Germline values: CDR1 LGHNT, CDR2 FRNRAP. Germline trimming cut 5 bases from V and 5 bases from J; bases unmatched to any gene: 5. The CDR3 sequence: CASGGQGANDQPQHF. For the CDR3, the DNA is TGTGCTAGTGGTGGACAGGGGGCGAACGATCAGCCCCAGCATTTT.

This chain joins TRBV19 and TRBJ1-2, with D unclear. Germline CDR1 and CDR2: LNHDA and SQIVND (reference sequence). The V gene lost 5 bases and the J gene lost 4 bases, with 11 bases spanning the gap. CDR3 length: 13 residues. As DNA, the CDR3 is TGTGCCAGTAGTCCAGGACGAGGCTATGGCTACACCTTC. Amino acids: CASSPGRGYGYTF.

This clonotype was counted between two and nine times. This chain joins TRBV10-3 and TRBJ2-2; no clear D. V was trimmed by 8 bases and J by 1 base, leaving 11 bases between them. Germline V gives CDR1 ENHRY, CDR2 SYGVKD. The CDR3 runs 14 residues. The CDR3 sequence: CAIAGSKNTGELFF. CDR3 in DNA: TGTGCCATCGCCGGGTCGAAGAACACCGGGGAGCTGTTTTTT.

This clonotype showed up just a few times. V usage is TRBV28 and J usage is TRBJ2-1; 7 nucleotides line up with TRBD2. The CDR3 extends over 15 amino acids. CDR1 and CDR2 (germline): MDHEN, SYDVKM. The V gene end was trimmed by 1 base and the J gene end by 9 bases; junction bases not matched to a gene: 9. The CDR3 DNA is TGTGCCAGCAGTTTATACCCCTCTAGCGGTTCTGAGCAGTTCTTC. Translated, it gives CASSLYPSSGSEQFF. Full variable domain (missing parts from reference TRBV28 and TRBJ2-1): DVKVTQSSRYLVKRTGEKVFLECVQDMDHENMFWYRQDPGLGLRLIYFSYDVKMKEKGDIPEGYSVSREKKERFSLILESASTNQTSMYLCASSLYPSSGSEQFFGPGTRLTVL.

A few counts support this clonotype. CDR3 region: CASSRRQGDEQFF. CDR3 DNA sequence: TGTGCCAGCAGTCGTAGACAGGGTGATGAGCAGTTCTTC. The chain is built from TRBV6-1 and TRBJ2-1, with 7 nucleotides matching TRBD1. Germline trimming cut 5 bases from V and 8 bases from J; bases unmatched to any gene: 6. From germline, CDR1 is MNHNS and CDR2 SASEGT. CDR3 size: 13 residues.

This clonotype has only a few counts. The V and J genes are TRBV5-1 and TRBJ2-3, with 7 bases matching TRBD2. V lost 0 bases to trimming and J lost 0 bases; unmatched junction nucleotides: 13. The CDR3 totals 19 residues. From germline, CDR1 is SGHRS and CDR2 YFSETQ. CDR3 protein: CASSLGIAGRLPSTDTQYF. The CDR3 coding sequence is TGCGCCAGCAGCTTGGGGATAGCGGGCCGACTCCCTAGCACAGATACGCAGTATTTT. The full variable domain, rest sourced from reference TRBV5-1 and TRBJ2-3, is KAGVTQTPRYLIKTRGQQVTLSCSPISGHRSVSWYQQTPGQGLQFLFEYFSETQRNKGNFPGRFSGRQFSNSRSEMNVSTLELGDSALYLCASSLGIAGRLPSTDTQYFGPGTRLTVL.

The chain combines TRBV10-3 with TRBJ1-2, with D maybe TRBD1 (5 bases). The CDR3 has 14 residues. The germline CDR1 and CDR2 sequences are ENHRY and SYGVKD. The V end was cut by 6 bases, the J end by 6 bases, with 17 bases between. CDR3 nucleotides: TGTGCCATCAGCTCGTCTACAGGATCCCATGGCTACACCTTC. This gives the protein CAISSSTGSHGYTF.

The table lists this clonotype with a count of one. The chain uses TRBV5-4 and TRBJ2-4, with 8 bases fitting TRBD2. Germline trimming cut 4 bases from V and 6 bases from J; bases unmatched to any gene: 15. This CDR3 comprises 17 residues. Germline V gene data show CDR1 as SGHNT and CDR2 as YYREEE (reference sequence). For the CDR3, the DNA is TGTGCCAGCAGCCTGGCGGGGGGACTAGAAGCCGGAAACATTCAGTACTTC. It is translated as CASSLAGGLEAGNIQYF.

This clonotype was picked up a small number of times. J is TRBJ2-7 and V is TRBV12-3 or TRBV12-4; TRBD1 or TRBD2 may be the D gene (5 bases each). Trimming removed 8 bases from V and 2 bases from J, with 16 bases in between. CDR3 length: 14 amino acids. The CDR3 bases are TGTGCCAGCGCCCGGGCGTTGGGGGCCTACGAGCAGTACTTC. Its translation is CASARALGAYEQYF.

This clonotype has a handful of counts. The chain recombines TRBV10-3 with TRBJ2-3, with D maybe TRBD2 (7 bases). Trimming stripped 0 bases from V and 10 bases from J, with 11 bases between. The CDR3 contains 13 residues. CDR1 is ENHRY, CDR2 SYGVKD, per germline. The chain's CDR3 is CAISESRGRAQYF. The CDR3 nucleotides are TGTGCCATCAGTGAGTCGAGGGGGAGGGCGCAGTATTTT.

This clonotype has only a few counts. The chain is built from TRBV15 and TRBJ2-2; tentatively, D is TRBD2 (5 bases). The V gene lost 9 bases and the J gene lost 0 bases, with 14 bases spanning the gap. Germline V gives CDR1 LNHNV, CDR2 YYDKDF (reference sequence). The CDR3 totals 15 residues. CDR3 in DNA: TGTGCCACGGGAGCGGAGCGACCGAACACCGGGGAGCTGTTTTTT. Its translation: CATGAERPNTGELFF.

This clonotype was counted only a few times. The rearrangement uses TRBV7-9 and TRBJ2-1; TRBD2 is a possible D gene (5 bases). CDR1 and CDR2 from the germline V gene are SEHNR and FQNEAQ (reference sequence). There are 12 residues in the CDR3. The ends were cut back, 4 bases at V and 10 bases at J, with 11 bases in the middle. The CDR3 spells CASSSWTGEQFF. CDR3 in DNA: TGTGCCAGCAGCTCCTGGACTGGAGAGCAGTTCTTC.

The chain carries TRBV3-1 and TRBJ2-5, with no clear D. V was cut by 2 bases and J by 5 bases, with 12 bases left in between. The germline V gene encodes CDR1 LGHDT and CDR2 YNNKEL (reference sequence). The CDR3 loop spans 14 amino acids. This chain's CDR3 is CASSQRAGSETQYF. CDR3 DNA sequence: TGTGCCAGCAGCCAAAGAGCAGGTTCGGAGACCCAGTACTTC.

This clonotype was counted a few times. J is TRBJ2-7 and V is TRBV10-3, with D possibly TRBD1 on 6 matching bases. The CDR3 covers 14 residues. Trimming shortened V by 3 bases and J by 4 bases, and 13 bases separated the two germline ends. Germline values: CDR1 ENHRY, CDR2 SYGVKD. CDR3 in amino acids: CAISERGHQYEQYF. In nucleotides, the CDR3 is TGTGCCATCAGTGAAAGGGGACACCAGTACGAGCAGTACTTC.

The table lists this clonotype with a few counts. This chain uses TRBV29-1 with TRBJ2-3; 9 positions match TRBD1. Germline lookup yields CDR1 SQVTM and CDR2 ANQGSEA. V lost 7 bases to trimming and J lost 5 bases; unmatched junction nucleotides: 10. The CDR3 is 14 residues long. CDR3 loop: CSGSRDRVGDTQYF. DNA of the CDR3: TGCAGCGGTTCGAGGGACAGGGTGGGAGATACGCAGTATTTT.

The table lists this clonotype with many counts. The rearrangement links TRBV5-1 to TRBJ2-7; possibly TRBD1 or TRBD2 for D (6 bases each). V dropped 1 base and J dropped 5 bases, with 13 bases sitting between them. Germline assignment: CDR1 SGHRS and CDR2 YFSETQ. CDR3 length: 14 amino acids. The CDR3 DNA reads TGCGCCAGCAGCTTGATAGGGGGAGGAAACGAGCAGTACTTC. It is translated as CASSLIGGGNEQYF.

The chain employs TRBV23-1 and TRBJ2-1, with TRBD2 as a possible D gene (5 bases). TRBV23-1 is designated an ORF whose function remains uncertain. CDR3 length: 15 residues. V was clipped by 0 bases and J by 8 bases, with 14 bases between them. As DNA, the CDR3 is TGCGCCAGCAGTCAATCGCCCACTAGTCCCCATGAGCAGTTCTTC. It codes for CASSQSPTSPHEQFF.

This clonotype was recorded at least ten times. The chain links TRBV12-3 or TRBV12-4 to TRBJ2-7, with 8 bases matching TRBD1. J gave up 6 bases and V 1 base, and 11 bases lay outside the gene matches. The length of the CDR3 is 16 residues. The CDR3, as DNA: TGTGCCAGCAGTTTAGTCATCGTGGTCAGGGGGCCCGAGCAGTACGTC. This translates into CASSLVIVVRGPEQYV.

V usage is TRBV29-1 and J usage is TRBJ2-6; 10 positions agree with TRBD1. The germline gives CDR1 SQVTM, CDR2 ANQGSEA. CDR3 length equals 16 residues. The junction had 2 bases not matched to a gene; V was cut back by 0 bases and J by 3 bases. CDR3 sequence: CSVEETGGDGANVLTF. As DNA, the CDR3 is TGCAGCGTTGAAGAGACAGGGGGCGATGGGGCCAACGTCCTGACTTTC.